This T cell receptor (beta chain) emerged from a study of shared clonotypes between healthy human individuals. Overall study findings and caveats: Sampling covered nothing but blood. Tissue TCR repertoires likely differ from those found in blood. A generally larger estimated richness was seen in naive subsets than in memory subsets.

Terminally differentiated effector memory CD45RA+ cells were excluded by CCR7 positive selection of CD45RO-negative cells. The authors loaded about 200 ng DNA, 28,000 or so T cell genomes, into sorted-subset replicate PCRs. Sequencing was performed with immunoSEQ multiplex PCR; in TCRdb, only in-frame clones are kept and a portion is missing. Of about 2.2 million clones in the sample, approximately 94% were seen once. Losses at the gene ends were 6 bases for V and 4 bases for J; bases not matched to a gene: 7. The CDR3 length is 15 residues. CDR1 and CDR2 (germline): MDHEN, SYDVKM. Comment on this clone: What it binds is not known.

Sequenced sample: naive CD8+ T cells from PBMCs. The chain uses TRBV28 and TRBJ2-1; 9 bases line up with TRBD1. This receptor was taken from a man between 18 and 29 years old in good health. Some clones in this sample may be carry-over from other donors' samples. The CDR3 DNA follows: TGTGCCAGCAGCCTGGGACAGGGTCGGTACAATGAGCAGTTCTTC. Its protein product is CASSLGQGRYNEQFF.